These T cell receptor beta chains were read from a single sample in a study of T-cell memory formation after mild COVID-19. TCRdb re-called the 5' RACE reads through MiXCR, storing one row per CDR3 protein. The sample shows about 270,000 distinct CDR3 sequences, approximately 19% of them seen only once. Sequenced sample: PBMCs or a T cell subset sorted from them (not recorded which). The receptors shown here come from a man younger than 30 who had mild COVID-19 (a few samples of this study predate the infection). Cell type and time point are not known. Both conserved end residues are part of each CDR3. Fields, in order: V gene, D gene, J gene, clone size, CDR3 protein, CDR3 DNA. D genes are given only for firm matches. Clone size is not always given. Where it is, it says once, few, many or a class for expanded clones.

TRBV6-5	.	TRBJ1-2	.	CASSSPTWGYTF	TGTGCCAGCAGTTCTCCGACTTGGGGCTACACCTTC
TRBV6-2/TRBV6-3	.	TRBJ2-1	few	CASGWGVNEQFF	TGTGCCAGCGGCTGGGGGGTTAATGAGCAGTTCTTC
TRBV7-2	.	TRBJ1-5	few	CASSLSANQPQHF	TGTGCCAGCAGCTTGTCAGCGAATCAGCCCCAGCATTTT
TRBV6-5	.	TRBJ2-5	.	CASSGRQEETQYF	TGTGCCAGCAGTGGGCGACAGGAGGAGACCCAGTACTTC
TRBV10-3	TRBD1	TRBJ2-3	.	CAIRQAGQGRSDTQYF	TGTGCCATCAGACAGGCGGGACAGGGGAGGTCAGATACGCAGTATTTT
TRBV5-1	TRBD1	TRBJ2-7	many	CASSFQDRIEQYF	TGCGCCAGCAGCTTCCAGGACAGGATAGAGCAGTACTTC
TRBV6-5	.	TRBJ1-5	.	CASSYSGGEDQPQHF	TGTGCCAGCAGTTATTCGGGAGGGGAGGATCAGCCCCAGCATTTT
TRBV6-2/TRBV6-3	.	TRBJ2-5	many	CASSYRMSGTQETQYF	TGTGCCAGCAGTTACAGGATGTCTGGTACCCAAGAGACCCAGTACTTC
TRBV5-1	.	TRBJ2-3	.	CASSPFGGGTDTQYF	TGCGCCAGCAGCCCCTTCGGTGGAGGCACAGATACGCAGTATTTT
TRBV19	.	TRBJ1-1	.	CASFNDPNTEAFF	TGTGCCAGTTTCAATGACCCGAACACTGAAGCTTTCTTT
TRBV7-2	.	TRBJ2-1	many	CASSLEAENEQFF	TGTGCCAGCAGCTTAGAGGCGGAGAATGAGCAGTTCTTC
TRBV5-1	TRBD1	TRBJ1-3	few	CASSQGQSSGNTIYF	TGCGCCAGCAGCCAGGGACAGTCCTCTGGAAACACCATATATTTT
TRBV9	TRBD2	TRBJ2-1	few	CASSVGTNSYNEQFF	TGTGCCAGCAGCGTCGGGACTAACTCCTACAATGAGCAGTTCTTC
TRBV7-9	TRBD1	TRBJ1-4	.	CASSLAYRTGNNEKLFF	TGTGCCAGCAGCTTGGCTTATAGGACAGGGAACAATGAAAAACTGTTTTTT
TRBV4-2	TRBD2	TRBJ2-1	few	CASSLNGGTSEYNEQFF	TGTGCCAGCAGCCTTAACGGCGGGACTAGCGAATACAATGAGCAGTTCTTC
TRBV19	.	TRBJ2-3	.	CASSTPGGGRGDTQYF	TGTGCCAGTAGTACCCCCGGCGGGGGCCGGGGAGATACGCAGTATTTT
TRBV3-1	.	TRBJ2-7	.	CASSQIGGIYEQYF	TGTGCCAGCAGCCAAATCGGGGGAATCTACGAGCAGTACTTC
TRBV7-3	.	TRBJ2-1	.	CASSFTSSYNEQFF	TGTGCCAGCAGCTTTACGAGCTCCTACAATGAGCAGTTCTTC
TRBV6-2/TRBV6-3	.	TRBJ2-5	few	CASSYEVQETQYF	TGTGCCAGCAGTTACGAGGTCCAAGAGACCCAGTACTTC
TRBV12-3/TRBV12-4	.	TRBJ1-5	few	CASSLYGNQPQHF	TGTGCCAGCAGTCTTTATGGCAATCAGCCCCAGCATTTT
TRBV2	.	TRBJ1-1	few	CASNEFWNTEAFF	TGTGCCAGCAATGAGTTCTGGAACACTGAAGCTTTCTTT
TRBV12-3/TRBV12-4	TRBD2	TRBJ2-1	.	CASSTLAGAGDEQFF	TGTGCCAGCAGCACTCTAGCGGGGGCCGGGGATGAGCAGTTCTTC
TRBV28	TRBD1	TRBJ1-6	few	CASIESGQGKSLHF	TGTGCCAGCATTGAGTCGGGACAGGGAAAATCCCTCCACTTT
TRBV5-1	.	TRBJ1-1	.	CASSLGQTMNTEAFF	TGCGCCAGCAGCTTGGGACAGACCATGAACACTGAAGCTTTCTTT
TRBV19	.	TRBJ1-1	.	CASSMGNRYTEAFF	TGTGCCAGTAGTATGGGCAACCGATACACTGAAGCTTTCTTT
TRBV29-1	TRBD1	TRBJ1-4	few	CSVEDRRNEKLFF	TGCAGCGTAGAGGACAGGCGTAATGAAAAACTGTTTTTT
TRBV28	TRBD1	TRBJ1-5	.	CASSRRTGGFQPQHF	TGTGCCAGCAGTCGCAGGACAGGGGGCTTTCAGCCCCAGCATTTT
TRBV7-2	.	TRBJ2-1	many	CASSQAGNEQFF	TGTGCCAGCAGCCAAGCAGGGAATGAGCAGTTCTTC
TRBV20-1	.	TRBJ2-3	few	CSALPAQRGQADTQYF	TGCAGTGCGCTGCCCGCCCAAAGGGGTCAAGCAGATACGCAGTATTTT
TRBV28	TRBD1	TRBJ1-5	few	CASSPGQGDQPQHF	TGTGCCAGCAGTCCTGGACAGGGAGATCAGCCCCAGCATTTT
TRBV7-9	.	TRBJ1-6	few	CASSPEQFSPLHF	TGTGCCAGCAGCCCGGAACAGTTTTCACCCCTCCACTTT
TRBV20-1	TRBD1	TRBJ2-5	many	CSARGQGGETQYF	TGCAGTGCTAGGGGACAGGGGGGAGAGACCCAGTACTTC
TRBV7-9	TRBD1	TRBJ2-3	few	CASSSVTLTGTDTQYF	TGTGCCAGCAGCTCGGTCACGTTGACAGGGACAGATACGCAGTATTTT
TRBV19	.	TRBJ1-5	.	CASSFSAGRQPQHF	TGTGCCAGTAGTTTCAGCGCGGGACGGCAGCCCCAGCATTTT
TRBV4-1	TRBD1	TRBJ2-5	few	CASSLRQGPYKQETQYF	TGCGCCAGCAGCCTCCGACAGGGACCGTACAAGCAAGAGACCCAGTACTTC
TRBV7-3	TRBD2	TRBJ2-1	.	CASSPRGTGGSLQFF	TGTGCCAGCAGCCCACGGGGTACGGGGGGGTCTCTGCAGTTCTTC
TRBV20-1	TRBD1	TRBJ1-5	few	CSAVPGTGDQPQHF	TGCAGTGCTGTACCCGGGACAGGGGATCAGCCCCAGCATTTT
TRBV28	TRBD2	TRBJ2-7	few	CASSLSGLAGPEQYF	TGTGCCAGCAGTTTATCGGGACTAGCGGGGCCCGAGCAGTACTTC
TRBV4-3	TRBD2	TRBJ2-1	few	CASSPDTPFSGGVYNEQFF	TGCGCCAGCAGCCCGGACACTCCCTTTAGCGGGGGGGTTTACAATGAGCAGTTCTTC
TRBV6-5	TRBD2	TRBJ2-5	.	CASSYPGLAGDQETQYF	TGTGCCAGCAGTTACCCCGGGCTAGCGGGGGACCAAGAGACCCAGTACTTC
TRBV7-9	.	TRBJ1-1	.	CASGPGMKTEAFF	TGTGCCAGCGGACCAGGGATGAAAACTGAAGCTTTCTTT
TRBV7-9	TRBD1	TRBJ1-1	few	CASSSNDRGRSEAFF	TGTGCCAGCAGTTCTAATGACAGGGGGCGAAGTGAAGCTTTCTTT
TRBV9	.	TRBJ2-2	.	CASSVGSTGELFF	TGTGCCAGCAGCGTAGGGTCCACCGGGGAGCTGTTTTTT
TRBV3-1	TRBD2	TRBJ2-3	few	CASSRARLAGASTDTQYF	TGTGCCAGCAGCCGCGCACGACTAGCGGGAGCTAGCACAGATACGCAGTATTTT
TRBV12-3/TRBV12-4	.	TRBJ1-1	few	CASSKGWGGNTEAFF	TGTGCCAGCAGTAAAGGGTGGGGTGGGAACACTGAAGCTTTCTTT
TRBV6-5	.	TRBJ2-5	.	CASSYSIGRGETQYF	TGTGCCAGCAGTTACTCGATAGGTCGGGGAGAGACCCAGTACTTC
TRBV10-3	.	TRBJ2-5	.	CAISESTGLQETQYF	TGTGCCATCAGTGAGTCGACAGGCCTCCAAGAGACCCAGTACTTC
TRBV5-1	.	TRBJ2-1	.	CASLGGAGHNEQFF	TGCGCCAGCTTGGGGGGGGCGGGACACAATGAGCAGTTCTTC
TRBV11-2	.	TRBJ2-7	.	CASSPPGGWYEQYF	TGTGCCAGCAGCCCCCCCGGGGGTTGGTACGAGCAGTACTTC
TRBV5-1	.	TRBJ1-6	.	CASSLHPASSPLHF	TGCGCCAGCAGCTTGCACCCTGCCAGTTCACCCCTCCACTTT
TRBV7-6	.	TRBJ1-3	many	CASSLGVADSGNTIYF	TGTGCCAGCAGCTTAGGGGTAGCGGACAGTGGAAACACCATATATTTT
TRBV11-2	.	TRBJ2-1	.	CASIGPLNEQFF	TGTGCCAGCATCGGACCTCTCAATGAGCAGTTCTTC
TRBV5-1	.	TRBJ1-3	few	CASSRDFVGNTIYF	TGCGCCAGCAGCAGGGACTTCGTCGGAAACACCATATATTTT
TRBV2	TRBD2	TRBJ2-1	.	CASRRLAGYNEQFF	TGTGCCAGCCGAAGACTAGCGGGGTACAATGAGCAGTTCTTC
TRBV18	TRBD2	TRBJ2-7	many	CASSGTSGSYEQYF	TGTGCCAGCTCTGGGACTAGCGGCTCCTACGAGCAGTACTTC
TRBV5-1	TRBD1	TRBJ2-7	few	CASSNGAGGYEQYF	TGCGCCAGCAGCAATGGAGCAGGGGGATACGAGCAGTACTTC
TRBV4-1	TRBD1	TRBJ1-4	.	CASSQDGQAATNEKLFF	TGCGCCAGCAGCCAAGACGGACAGGCCGCAACTAATGAAAAACTGTTTTTT